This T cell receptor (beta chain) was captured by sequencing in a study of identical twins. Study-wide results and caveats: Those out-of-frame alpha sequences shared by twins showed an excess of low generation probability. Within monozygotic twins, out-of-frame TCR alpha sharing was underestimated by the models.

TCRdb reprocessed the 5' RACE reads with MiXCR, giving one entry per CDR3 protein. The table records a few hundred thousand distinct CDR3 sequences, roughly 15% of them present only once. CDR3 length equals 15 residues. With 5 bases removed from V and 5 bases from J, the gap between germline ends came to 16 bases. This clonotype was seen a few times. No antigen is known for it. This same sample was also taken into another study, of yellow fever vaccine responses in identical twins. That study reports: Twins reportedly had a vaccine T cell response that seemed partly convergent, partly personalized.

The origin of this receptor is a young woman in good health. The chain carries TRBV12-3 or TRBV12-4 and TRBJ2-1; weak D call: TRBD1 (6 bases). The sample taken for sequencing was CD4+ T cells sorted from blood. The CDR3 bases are TGTGCCAGCAGTCCCGACAGGCCCCTCCACAATGAGCAGTTCTTC. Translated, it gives CASSPDRPLHNEQFF.